Listed here are 16 T cell receptor beta chains from one sample, sequenced in a study of OX40 agonist ivuxolimab in advanced cancers. Assay used: immunoSEQ multiplex PCR; TCRdb lists only in-frame clones, some missing. Of roughly 65,000 clones in the sample, 85% were seen once. The sample in question was CD4+ or CD8+ T cells sorted from blood, obtained in a trial of the OX40 agonist ivuxolimab. Receptors originate from an adult with an advanced solid tumor such as melanoma, head and neck, liver or kidney cancer.

V usage is TRBV11-3 and J usage is TRBJ2-3; 8 bases are a match to TRBD2. Per germline, CDR1 SGHNT and CDR2 YENEEA. V was pared by 1 base and J by 4 bases, with 1 base of the junction left unmatched. This CDR3 has 14 residues. The CDR3 nucleotides are TGTGCCAGCAGCTTAGCCGGGAGGGCAGATACGCAGTATTTT. Translation: CASSLAGRADTQYF. Full variable domain (rest looked up from reference TRBV11-3 and TRBJ2-3): EAGVVQSPRYKIIEKKQPVAFWCNPISGHNTLYWYLQNLGQGPELLIRYENEEAVDDSQLPKDRFSAERLKGVDSTLKIQPAELGDSAVYLCASSLAGRADTQYFGPGTRLTVL.

The chain combines TRBV27 with TRBJ1-6, with D hard to call. The CDR3 contains 12 residues. From germline, CDR1 is MNHEY and CDR2 SMNVEV (reference sequence). Trimming shortened V by 10 bases and J by 2 bases, and 6 bases separated the two germline ends. CDR3: CATRAYNSPLHF. DNA of the CDR3: TGTGCCACACGGGCCTATAATTCACCCCTCCACTTT.

The rearrangement uses TRBV7-2 and TRBJ2-1; 9 nucleotides line up with TRBD2. CDR1 SGHTA and CDR2 FQGNSA come from the germline V gene. The CDR3 is 14 residues long. V dropped 1 base and J dropped 6; count of bases not matched to a gene: 1. CDR3 loop: CASSLVAGVNEQFF. CDR3 in DNA: TGTGCCAGCAGCTTAGTAGCGGGAGTCAATGAGCAGTTCTTC.

The chain carries TRBV18 and TRBJ2-3, with D possibly TRBD2 on 6 matching bases. The CDR3 consists of 12 residues. V was cut by 5 bases and J by 10 bases, with 13 bases left in between. Germline-derived CDR1 and CDR2 are KGHSH and LQKENI. The CDR3 reads CASSGPGEAQYF. CDR3 nucleotide sequence: TGTGCCAGCTCAGGGCCCGGGGAGGCGCAGTATTTT.

The chain employs TRBV11-3 and TRBJ2-4, with D unresolved. The V end lost 0 bases, the J end lost 0 bases, and 6 bases lay between the germline ends. The CDR3 loop spans 15 amino acids. Per germline, CDR1 SGHNT and CDR2 YENEEA. The CDR3 coding sequence is TGTGCCAGCAGCTTAGACCGAGTAGCCAAAAACATTCAGTACTTC. Its protein product is CASSLDRVAKNIQYF.

The chain is built from TRBV28 and TRBJ2-7; D is tentatively TRBD1 or TRBD2 (5 bases each). Looked up from germline, CDR1 is MDHEN and CDR2 is SYDVKM. The CDR3 sequence is 15 residues long. The V end lost 6 bases, the J end lost 4 bases, and 19 bases lay between the germline ends. CDR3 residues: CASSAPTGTEYEQYF. The CDR3 region has the DNA TGTGCCAGCAGCGCACCGACCGGGACGGAGTACGAGCAGTACTTC.

The J gene is TRBJ1-1, the V gene TRBV11-3; D unresolved. Trimming shortened V by 2 bases and J by 3 bases, and 10 bases separated the two germline ends. CDR1 and CDR2 from the germline V gene are SGHNT and YENEEA. The CDR3 spans 14 residues. As DNA, the CDR3 is TGTGCCAGCAGCTTAAGATCCTGGGACACTGAAGCTTTCTTT. It codes for CASSLRSWDTEAFF. Filled out from reference TRBV11-3 and TRBJ1-1, the complete variable domain reads EAGVVQSPRYKIIEKKQPVAFWCNPISGHNTLYWYLQNLGQGPELLIRYENEEAVDDSQLPKDRFSAERLKGVDSTLKIQPAELGDSAVYLCASSLRSWDTEAFFGQGTRLTVV.

The chain has TRBV5-6 and TRBJ1-2; 9 nucleotides match TRBD1. The CDR3 has 13 amino acids. Per the germline V gene, CDR1 is SGHDT and CDR2 is YYEEEE. The ends lost 2 bases at V and 10 bases at J; junction bases unmatched: 6. The CDR3 nucleotides are TGTGCCAGCAGCTTCGGGACAGGGAAGGACTACACCTTC. It specifies CASSFGTGKDYTF.

The chain has TRBV6-5 and TRBJ2-5; 8 nucleotides line up with TRBD2. The J call may be mistaken, given a closer DNA end match to TRBJ2-7. CDR1 and CDR2 (germline): MNHEY, SVGAGI. This CDR3 region has 15 residues. The CDR3: CASSLSSGRSYEQYF. DNA for the CDR3: TGTGCCAGCAGTTTATCTAGCGGGCGGTCCTACGAGCAGTACTTC.

This chain links TRBV28 with TRBJ2-1; TRBD2 agrees at 10 bases. CDR3 size: 18 residues. Germline trimming cut 6 bases from V and 3 bases from J; bases unmatched to any gene: 14. Germline CDR1 and CDR2: MDHEN and SYDVKM. The CDR3 here is CASRTNRGTSGVYNEQFF. CDR3 in DNA: TGTGCCAGCAGGACTAATCGGGGTACTAGCGGGGTCTACAATGAGCAGTTCTTC.

This chain connects TRBV5-1 to TRBJ1-1; D is ambiguous. Between the trimmed V and J ends, which lost 2 bases and 1 base, there was a span of 9 bases. Germline lookup yields CDR1 SGHRS and CDR2 YFSETQ. This CDR3 contains 14 residues. The CDR3 loop is CASSFKGSNTEAFF. Written as DNA, the CDR3 is TGCGCCAGCAGCTTTAAGGGCTCGAACACTGAAGCTTTCTTT. The whole variable domain, filled in from reference TRBV5-1 and TRBJ1-1, reads KAGVTQTPRYLIKTRGQQVTLSCSPISGHRSVSWYQQTPGQGLQFLFEYFSETQRNKGNFPGRFSGRQFSNSRSEMNVSTLELGDSALYLCASSFKGSNTEAFFGQGTRLTVV.

The chain has TRBV6-4 and TRBJ2-1; TRBD2 matches 9 bases. The V segment lost 6 bases and the J segment 2 bases; nucleotides outside the gene matches: 5. Per germline, CDR1 MRHNA and CDR2 SNTAGT. The CDR3 contains 15 residues. The CDR3 bases are TGTGCCAGCAGACTGACTAGCGGAACCTACAATGAGCAGTTCTTC. Protein sequence: CASRLTSGTYNEQFF.

The sample holds a few counts of this clone. The chain uses TRBV7-9 and TRBJ2-2; no clear D. The germline CDR1 and CDR2 sequences are SEHNR and FQNEAQ (reference sequence). The CDR3 is 12 residues long. V was pared by 8 bases and J by 7 bases, with 11 bases between. The CDR3 loop is CASYGVDGELFF. The CDR3 DNA reads TGTGCCAGCTATGGGGTGGACGGGGAGCTGTTTTTT.

The chain has TRBV28 and TRBJ2-7; no firm D call. This CDR3 spans 13 amino acids. CDR1 is MDHEN and CDR2 is SYDVKM in the germline V gene. V was pared by 1 base and J by 4 bases, with 8 bases between. The CDR3 sequence is CASSLSVLYEQYF. CDR3 nucleotides: TGTGCCAGCAGTTTATCGGTCCTATACGAGCAGTACTTC.

The rearrangement uses TRBV5-1 and TRBJ2-2; 7 bases map to TRBD2. Losses at the gene ends were 2 bases for V and 0 bases for J; bases not matched to a gene: 4. The CDR3 covers 16 residues. Germline V CDR1 and CDR2: SGHRS, YFSETQ. In nucleotides, the CDR3 is TGCGCCAGCAGCTTTCCTAGCGGAGCGAACACCGGGGAGCTGTTTTTT. The encoded protein is CASSFPSGANTGELFF. Looking up the rest from reference TRBV5-1 and TRBJ2-2 gives the full variable domain: KAGVTQTPRYLIKTRGQQVTLSCSPISGHRSVSWYQQTPGQGLQFLFEYFSETQRNKGNFPGRFSGRQFSNSRSEMNVSTLELGDSALYLCASSFPSGANTGELFFGEGSRLTVL.

This rearrangement joins TRBV7-2 to TRBJ1-1; TRBD1 might be the D (6 bases). The CDR3 runs to 15 residues. The V gene lost 1 base and the J gene lost 3 bases, with 12 bases spanning the gap. The germline gives CDR1 SGHTA, CDR2 FQGNSA. CDR3 in amino acids: CASSLVGGPDTEAFF. Written as DNA, the CDR3 is TGTGCCAGCAGCTTAGTGGGGGGCCCGGACACTGAAGCTTTCTTT. Full variable domain (remainder filled in from reference TRBV7-2 and TRBJ1-1): GAGVSQSPSNKVTEKGKDVELRCDPISGHTALYWYRQSLGQGLEFLIYFQGNSAPDKSGLPSDRFSAERTGGSVSTLTIQRTQQEDSAVYLCASSLVGGPDTEAFFGQGTRLTVV.